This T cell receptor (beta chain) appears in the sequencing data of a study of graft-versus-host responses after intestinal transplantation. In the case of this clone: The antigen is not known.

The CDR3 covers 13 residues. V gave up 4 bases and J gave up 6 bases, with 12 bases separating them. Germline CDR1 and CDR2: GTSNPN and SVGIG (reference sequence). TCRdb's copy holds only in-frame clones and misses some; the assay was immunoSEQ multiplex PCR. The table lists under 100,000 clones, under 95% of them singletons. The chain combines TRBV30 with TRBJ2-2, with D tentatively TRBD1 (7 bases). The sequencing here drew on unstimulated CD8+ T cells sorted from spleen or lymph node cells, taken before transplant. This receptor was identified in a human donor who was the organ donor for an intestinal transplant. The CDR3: CAWNGGGSGELFF. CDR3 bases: TGTGCCTGGAACGGAGGGGGCTCCGGGGAGCTGTTTTTT.